The 9 T cell receptor beta chains below come from one sample, sequenced in a study of blood T cell repertoires in COVID-19 (dated by TCRdb to the early 2020s). The library came from the immunoSEQ multiplex PCR assay. This immuneACCESS table, as held by TCRdb, lists in-frame sequences with V and J called but not all clones. Of the missing ones, under half trace to an unresolved V gene in checked studies; the others have no known cause. In all, the sample holds 200,000 to 250,000 clones, and 88% of those were seen once. Roughly a sixth of the sample comes from the top ten. Input material: peripheral blood. These TCRs come from a man aged 45 to 65 with COVID-19, enrolled during active disease.

This clone was detected only once. CDR3 amino acids: CASSRAGFNYGYTF. CDR3 in DNA: TGTGCCAGCAGCAGGGCAGGGTTTAACTATGGCTACACCTTC. This chain uses TRBV21-1 with TRBJ1-2; no check of the table's D call, TRBD1, against the DNA was made. TRBV21-1 corresponds to a pseudogene. The CDR3 runs to 14 residues.

The rearrangement links TRBV30 to TRBJ2-7; possible D gene TRBD2, 6 bases. CDR3 size: 15 residues. The germline V gene has CDR1 GTSNPN and CDR2 SVGIG (reference sequence). The V end lost 4 bases, the J end lost 0 bases, and 16 bases lay between the germline ends. In DNA, the CDR3 is TGTGCCTGGACCGCCGGGACTCTAAGCTCCTACGAGCAGTACTTC. Its protein product is CAWTAGTLSSYEQYF.

The CDR3 loop is CSVHRGSETQYF. Here the CDR3 DNA reads TGCAGCGTCCACAGGGGAAGTGAGACCCAGTACTTC. This chain joins TRBV29-1 and TRBJ2-5; 7 bases match TRBD1. CDR3 length equals 12 residues. V gave up 6 bases and J gave up 5 bases; unmatched junction bases: 6. Germline V gene data show CDR1 as SQVTM and CDR2 as ANQGSEA.

The chain is built from TRBV7-6 and TRBJ1-1, with a possible D match to TRBD1 (5 bases). The CDR3 is 15 amino acids. CDR1 and CDR2 from the germline V gene are SGHVS and FNYEAQ. Trimming stripped 5 bases from V and 1 base from J, with 14 bases between. The CDR3 DNA reads as TGTGCCAGCAGCCAACCACAGGCGCAGAACACTGAAGCTTTCTTT. Encoded protein: CASSQPQAQNTEAFF.

The rearrangement uses TRBV15 and TRBJ1-6; a weak D match, TRBD1 (5 bases). This CDR3 has 13 residues. V lost 8 bases and J lost 5, with 10 bases in between. Germline CDR1 and CDR2: LNHNV and YYDKDF (reference sequence). The CDR3 bases are TGTGCCACCGACGACAGCAATAATTCACCCCTCCACTTT. Its translation: CATDDSNNSPLHF. The full variable domain, in which reference TRBV15 and TRBJ1-6 provide the parts outside the CDR3, is DAMVIQNPRYQVTQFGKPVTLSCSQTLNHNVMYWYQQKSSQAPKLLFHYYDKDFNNEADTPDNFQSRRPNTSFCFLDIRSPGLGDTAMYLCATDDSNNSPLHFGNGTRLTVT.

The rearrangement links TRBV2 to TRBJ2-3; 11 bases line up with TRBD1. Germline CDR1 is SNHLY and CDR2 is FYNNEI. This CDR3 has 15 amino acids. Trimming cost V 6 bases and J 9 bases; bases outside gene matches: 11. The CDR3 spells CASSPGQGVILTQYF. The CDR3 DNA reads as TGTGCCAGCAGCCCGGGACAGGGGGTGATCTTGACGCAGTATTTT.

The chain couples TRBV14 to TRBJ1-6; 8 bases are a match to TRBD1. The CDR3 is 19 amino acids. Germline CDR1 reads SGHDN; CDR2 reads FVKESK. The trim removed 4 bases at V and 7 bases at J, leaving 18 bases unmatched. The CDR3 DNA reads TGTGCCAGCAGCCTTAACGATCGCAGGGGGCTCTCGAGAAATTCACCCCTCCACTTT. It encodes CASSLNDRRGLSRNSPLHF.

The genes are TRBV29-1 and TRBJ2-1; possibly TRBD1 for D (7 bases). CDR3 length equals 18 residues. In germline, CDR1 is SQVTM, CDR2 ANQGSEA. Trimming took off 2 bases at V and 3 bases at J, with 23 bases between the two ends. This chain's CDR3 is CSVEKGAVAGGGYNEQFF. The CDR3 DNA is TGCAGCGTTGAAAAGGGGGCTGTGGCCGGGGGAGGCTACAATGAGCAGTTCTTC.

V usage is TRBV5-1 and J usage is TRBJ2-1; 8 bases agree with TRBD2. The CDR3 contains 17 residues. With 4 bases clipped from V and 3 bases from J, the junction kept 12 bases outside the gene matches. CDR1 and CDR2 from the germline V gene are SGHRS and YFSETQ. CDR3 protein: CASSPRGAGAVYNEQFF. The CDR3 nucleotides are TGCGCCAGCAGCCCCCGGGGAGCGGGAGCGGTCTACAATGAGCAGTTCTTC.